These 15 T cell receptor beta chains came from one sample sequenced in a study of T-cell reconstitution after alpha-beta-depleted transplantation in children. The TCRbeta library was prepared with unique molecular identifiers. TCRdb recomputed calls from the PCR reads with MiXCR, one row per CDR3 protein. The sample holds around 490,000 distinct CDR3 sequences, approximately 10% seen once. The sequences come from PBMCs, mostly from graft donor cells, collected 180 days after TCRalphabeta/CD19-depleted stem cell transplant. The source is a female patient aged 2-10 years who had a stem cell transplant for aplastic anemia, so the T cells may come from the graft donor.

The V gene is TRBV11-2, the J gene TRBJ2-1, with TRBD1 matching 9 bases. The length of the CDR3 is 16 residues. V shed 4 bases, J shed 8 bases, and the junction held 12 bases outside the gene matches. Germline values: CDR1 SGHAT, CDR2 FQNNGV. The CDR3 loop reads CASSSKGQGISYEQFF. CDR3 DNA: TGTGCCAGCAGCTCGAAAGGACAGGGGATAAGCTATGAGCAGTTCTTC. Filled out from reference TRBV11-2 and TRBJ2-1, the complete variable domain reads EAGVAQSPRYKIIEKRQSVAFWCNPISGHATLYWYQQILGQGPKLLIQFQNNGVVDDSQLPKDRFSAERLKGVDSTLKIQPAKLEDSAVYLCASSSKGQGISYEQFFGPGTRLTVL.

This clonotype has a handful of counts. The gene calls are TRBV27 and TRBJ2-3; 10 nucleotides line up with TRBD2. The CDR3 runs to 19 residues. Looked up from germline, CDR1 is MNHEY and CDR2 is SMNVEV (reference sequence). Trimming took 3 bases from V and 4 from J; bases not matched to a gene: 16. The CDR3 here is CASSLTEGLAGVPSDTQYF. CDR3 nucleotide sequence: TGTGCCAGCAGTTTGACGGAGGGGCTAGCGGGAGTTCCGTCAGATACGCAGTATTTT.

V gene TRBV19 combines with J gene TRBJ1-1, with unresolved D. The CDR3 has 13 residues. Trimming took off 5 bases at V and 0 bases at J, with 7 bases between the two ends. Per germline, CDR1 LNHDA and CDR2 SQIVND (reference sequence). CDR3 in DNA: TGTGCCAGTAGTGAGGGAGTGAACACTGAAGCTTTCTTT. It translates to CASSEGVNTEAFF.

CDR3 region: CSASIDRSNQPQHF. In DNA form, the CDR3 reads TGCAGTGCTAGTATCGACAGGAGCAATCAGCCCCAGCATTTT. This rearrangement joins TRBV20-1 to TRBJ1-5; tentative D call: TRBD1 (6 bases). V was clipped by 3 bases and J by 1 base, with 10 bases between them. The germline gives CDR1 DFQATT, CDR2 SNEGSKA (reference sequence). This CDR3 has 14 amino acids.

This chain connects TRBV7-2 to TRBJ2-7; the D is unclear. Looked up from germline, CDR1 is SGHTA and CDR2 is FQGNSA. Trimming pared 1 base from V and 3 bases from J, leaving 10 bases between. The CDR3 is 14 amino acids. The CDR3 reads CASSLVPTIYEQYF. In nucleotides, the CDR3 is TGTGCCAGCAGCTTAGTACCTACTATCTACGAGCAGTACTTC.

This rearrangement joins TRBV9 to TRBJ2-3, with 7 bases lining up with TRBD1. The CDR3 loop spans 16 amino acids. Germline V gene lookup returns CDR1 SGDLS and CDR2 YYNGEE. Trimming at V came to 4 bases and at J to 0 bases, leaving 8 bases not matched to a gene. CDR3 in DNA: TGTGCCAGCAGCCCCAGGACAGGATCTAGCACAGATACGCAGTATTTT. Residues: CASSPRTGSSTDTQYF.

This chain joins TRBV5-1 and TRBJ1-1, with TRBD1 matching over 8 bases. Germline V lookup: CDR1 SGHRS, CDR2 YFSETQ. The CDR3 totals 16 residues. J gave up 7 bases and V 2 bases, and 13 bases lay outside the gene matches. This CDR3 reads CASSFERTGRRFEAFF. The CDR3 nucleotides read TGCGCCAGCAGCTTTGAAAGGACAGGGCGCCGATTTGAAGCTTTCTTT.

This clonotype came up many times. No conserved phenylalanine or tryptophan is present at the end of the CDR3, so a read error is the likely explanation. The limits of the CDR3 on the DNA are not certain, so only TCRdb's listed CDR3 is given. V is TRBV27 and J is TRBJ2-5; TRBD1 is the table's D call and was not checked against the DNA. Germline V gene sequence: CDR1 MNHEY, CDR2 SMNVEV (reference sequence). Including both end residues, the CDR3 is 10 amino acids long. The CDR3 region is CASSPGTGGV.

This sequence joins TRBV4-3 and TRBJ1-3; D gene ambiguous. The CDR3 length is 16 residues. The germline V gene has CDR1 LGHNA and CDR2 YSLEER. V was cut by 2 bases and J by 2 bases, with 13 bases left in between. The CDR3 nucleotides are TGCGCCAGCAGCCAACAGGCGGCGGATGCTGGAAACACCATATATTTT. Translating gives CASSQQAADAGNTIYF.

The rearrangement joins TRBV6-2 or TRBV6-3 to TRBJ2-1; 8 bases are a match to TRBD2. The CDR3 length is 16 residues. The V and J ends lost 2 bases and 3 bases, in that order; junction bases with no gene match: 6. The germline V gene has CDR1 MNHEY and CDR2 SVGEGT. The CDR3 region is CASSYVLAEGYNEQFF. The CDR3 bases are TGTGCCAGCAGTTACGTACTAGCGGAGGGCTACAATGAGCAGTTCTTC.

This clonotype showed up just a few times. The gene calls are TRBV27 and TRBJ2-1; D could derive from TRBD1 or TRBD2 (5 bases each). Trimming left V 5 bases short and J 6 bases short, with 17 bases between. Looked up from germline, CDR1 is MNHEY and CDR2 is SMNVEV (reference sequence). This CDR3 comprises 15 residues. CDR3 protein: CASSHRTGRANEQFF. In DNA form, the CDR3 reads TGTGCCAGCAGTCACCGGACGGGACGGGCCAATGAGCAGTTCTTC.

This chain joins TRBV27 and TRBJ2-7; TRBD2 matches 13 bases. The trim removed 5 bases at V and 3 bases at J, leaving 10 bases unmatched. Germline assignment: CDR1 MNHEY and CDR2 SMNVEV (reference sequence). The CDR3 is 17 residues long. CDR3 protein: CASSNAGLAGPDYEQYF. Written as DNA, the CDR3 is TGTGCCAGCAGTAACGCGGGACTAGCGGGACCCGACTACGAGCAGTACTTC.

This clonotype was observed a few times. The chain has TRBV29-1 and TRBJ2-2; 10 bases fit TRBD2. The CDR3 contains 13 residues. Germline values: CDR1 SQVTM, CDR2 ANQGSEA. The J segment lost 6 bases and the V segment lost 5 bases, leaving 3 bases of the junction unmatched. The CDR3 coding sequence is TGCAGCGTTCTAGCGGGAGTGCCCGGGGAGCTGTTTTTT. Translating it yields CSVLAGVPGELFF.

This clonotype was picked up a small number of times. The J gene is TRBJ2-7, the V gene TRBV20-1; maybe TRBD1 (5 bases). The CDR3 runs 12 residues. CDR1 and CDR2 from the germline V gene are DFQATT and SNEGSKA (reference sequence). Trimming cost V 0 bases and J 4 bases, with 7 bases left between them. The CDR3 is CSARDDRYEQYF. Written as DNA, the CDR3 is TGCAGTGCTAGAGACGACAGATACGAGCAGTACTTC.

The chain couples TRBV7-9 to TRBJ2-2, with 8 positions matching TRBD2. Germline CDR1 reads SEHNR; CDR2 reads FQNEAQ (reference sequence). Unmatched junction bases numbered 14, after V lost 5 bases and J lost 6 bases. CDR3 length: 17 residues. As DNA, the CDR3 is TGTGCCAGCAGCCCCGAGGCCAGCGGGAGCGGTTCCGGGGAGCTGTTTTTT. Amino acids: CASSPEASGSGSGELFF.